The 7 T cell receptor beta chains given below trace back to one sample, sequenced in a study of T cells after yellow fever vaccination. TCRdb re-analysed the 5' RACE reads in MiXCR, keeping a single row per CDR3 protein. The sample holds about 110,000 distinct CDR3 sequences, approximately 8.4% seen once. Sequenced material: CD8+ T cells sorted from PBMCs, taken 45 days after the yellow fever booster vaccination. Receptors were obtained from a man aged 30-40 years who received the YFV17D yellow fever vaccine.

This clonotype was seen a handful of times. V usage is TRBV5-8 and J usage is TRBJ2-7; maybe TRBD2 (6 bases). The CDR3 length is 15 residues. Germline CDR1 reads SGHTS; CDR2 reads YDEGEE. Trimming took off 4 bases at V and 0 bases at J, with 14 bases between the two ends. The DNA for the CDR3 is TGTGCCAGCAGCCGACGGGAGCGGAGCTCCTACGAGCAGTACTTC. This sequence encodes CASSRRERSSYEQYF.

This clonotype was observed at least ten times. The J gene is TRBJ2-1, the V gene TRBV20-1; D remains unclear. V lost 6 bases, J lost 4 bases, and 4 bases lay in between. The CDR3 is made up of 10 amino acids. In germline, CDR1 is DFQATT, CDR2 SNEGSKA (reference sequence). CDR3 loop: CSAIYNEQFF. Written as DNA, the CDR3 is TGCAGTGCCATTTACAATGAGCAGTTCTTC.

This clonotype has more than one count but fewer than ten. The gene calls are TRBV15 and TRBJ2-2; D is perhaps TRBD2 (7 bases). Germline-derived CDR1 and CDR2 are LNHNV and YYDKDF (reference sequence). The V end was cut by 6 bases, the J end by 7 bases, with 24 bases between. CDR3 size: 17 residues. This CDR3 reads CATSILGAGAESGELFF. CDR3 nucleotide sequence: TGTGCCACCAGTATCTTAGGGGCGGGGGCCGAGAGCGGGGAGCTGTTTTTT.

This clonotype has at least ten counts. The rearrangement links TRBV4-3 to TRBJ2-3, with TRBD1 matching over 9 bases. The germline V gene encodes CDR1 LGHNA and CDR2 YSLEER. J was trimmed by 2 bases and V by 3 bases; bases with no gene match: 9. CDR3 length equals 17 residues. CDR3 coding DNA: TGCGCCAGCAGCCACTCGGTCGACAGGGGGGTCACAGATACGCAGTATTTT. It specifies CASSHSVDRGVTDTQYF.

The chain is built from TRBV20-1 and TRBJ2-1, with D hard to call. The V and J ends lost 6 bases and 5 bases respectively, with 11 bases between them. There are 12 residues in the CDR3. Germline loops: CDR1 DFQATT, CDR2 SNEGSKA (reference sequence). The CDR3 sequence is CSAFGGNNEQFF. The CDR3 nucleotides read TGCAGTGCCTTTGGTGGGAACAATGAGCAGTTCTTC.

This clonotype was seen at least ten times. The gene calls are TRBV29-1 and TRBJ2-1; maybe TRBD2 (7 bases). The CDR3 is 15 amino acids. With 3 bases removed from V and 2 bases from J, the gap between germline ends came to 14 bases. CDR1 and CDR2 (germline): SQVTM, ANQGSEA. The CDR3 protein is CSVERGGTPYNEQFF. CDR3 bases: TGCAGCGTTGAGAGGGGGGGGACTCCCTACAATGAGCAGTTCTTC.

This clonotype was picked up many times. The chain uses TRBV24-1 and TRBJ2-3; 8 positions match TRBD1. Germline trimming cut 1 base from V and 3 bases from J; bases unmatched to any gene: 5. The CDR3 runs to 16 residues. The germline gives CDR1 KGHDR, CDR2 SFDVKD. This CDR3 reads CATSDLRQGSTDTQYF. The CDR3 DNA reads TGTGCCACCAGTGATTTACGACAGGGGAGTACAGATACGCAGTATTTT.